Presented here are 27 T cell receptor beta chains from one specimen sequenced in a study of cytomegalovirus exposure and HLA in healthy donors. PCR amplification relied on 60 Vbeta primers (plus 13 Jbeta primers). Data came from immunoSEQ multiplex PCR; TCRdb stores just in-frame clones and leaves some out. Seen here are approximately 160,000 clones, 65% to 80% observed once, and the top ten hold around 3.1%. Sample: PBMCs. The receptors originated from a woman in her forties or fifties in good health and CMV-seropositive.

This chain uses TRBV5-1 with TRBJ2-5; D is ambiguous. The CDR3 has 14 residues. Trimming removed 0 bases from V and 0 bases from J, with 6 bases in between. Germline assignment: CDR1 SGHRS and CDR2 YFSETQ. The CDR3 is CASSLALYQETQYF. Here the CDR3 DNA reads TGCGCCAGCAGCTTGGCCCTTTACCAAGAGACCCAGTACTTC.

The genes are TRBV19 and TRBJ2-7; D is possibly TRBD1 (6 bases). Germline V gene data show CDR1 as LNHDA and CDR2 as SQIVND (reference sequence). CDR3 size: 13 residues. Trimming pared 6 bases from V and 5 bases from J, leaving 14 bases between. For the CDR3, the DNA is TGTGCCAGTAGCCCGGGACAAGTCAACGAGCAGTACTTC. It specifies CASSPGQVNEQYF.

About this clone: Mismatch with germline at one junction end may stem from a read error. The rearrangement joins TRBV11-3 to TRBJ2-1; 8 bases align to TRBD1. Germline CDR1 is SGHNT and CDR2 is YENEEA. The length of the CDR3 is 15 residues. The CDR3 DNA reads TGTGCCAGCACCTTAACCGGGACAGGAGGCCATGAGCAGTTCTTC. It yields the protein CASTLTGTGGHEQFF.

The chain employs TRBV4-3 and TRBJ2-1; D is perhaps TRBD2 (5 bases). CDR1 LGHNA and CDR2 YSLEER come from the germline V gene. The CDR3 has 18 amino acids. The germline V and J ends were trimmed by 0 bases and 3 bases, with 18 bases remaining between them. CDR3 nucleotide sequence: TGCGCCAGCAGCCAAGATCTGACGATGACCAGCGGCTACAATGAGCAGTTCTTC. Translated: CASSQDLTMTSGYNEQFF.

The rearrangement links TRBV27 to TRBJ2-5; TRBD2 matches at 11 bases. The CDR3 totals 18 residues. CDR1 and CDR2 (germline): MNHEY, SMNVEV (reference sequence). J lost 2 bases, V lost 9 bases, and 17 bases had no gene match. In nucleotides, the CDR3 is TGTGCCAGTGGCCCGATGGGTGGGGTAGCGGGGGGGCAAGAGACCCAGTACTTC. It encodes CASGPMGGVAGGQETQYF.

The chain recombines TRBV19 with TRBJ1-2; no clear D. CDR3 length: 13 residues. V gave up 5 bases and J gave up 1 base, with 8 bases separating them. Germline CDR1 LNHDA, CDR2 SQIVND (reference sequence). CDR3 protein: CASSPVLNYGYTF. CDR3 DNA sequence: TGTGCCAGTAGTCCAGTCCTTAACTATGGCTACACCTTC. Together with reference TRBV19 and TRBJ1-2, the CDR3 gives the full variable domain: DGGITQSPKYLFRKEGQNVTLSCEQNLNHDAMYWYRQDPGQGLRLIYYSQIVNDFQKGDIAEGYSVSREKKESFPLTVTSAQKNPTAFYLCASSPVLNYGYTFGSGTRLTVV.

The V gene is TRBV18, the J gene TRBJ2-1; a weak D match, TRBD1 (6 bases). The germline gives CDR1 KGHSH, CDR2 LQKENI. This CDR3 region has 16 residues. V lost 6 bases, J lost 7 bases, and 22 bases lay in between. In DNA form, the CDR3 reads TGTGCCAGCTCCCCTAAACCCGGGACAACCTGGAATGAGCAGTTCTTC. This translates into CASSPKPGTTWNEQFF.

This chain joins TRBV4-1 and TRBJ2-3, with 8 positions matching TRBD2. V trimming: 0 bases; J trimming: 2 bases; junction bases outside the gene matches: 13. Germline CDR1 MGHRA, CDR2 YSYEKL. The CDR3 contains 19 residues. Here the CDR3 reads CASSQEGGPGLGPTDTQYF. The CDR3 DNA sequence: TGCGCCAGCAGCCAAGAGGGCGGCCCGGGACTAGGACCCACAGATACGCAGTATTTT.

Concerning this clone itself: Relative to the germline gene, one junction end is altered; a read error may explain this. The J gene is TRBJ1-2, the V gene TRBV4-3, with a possible D match to TRBD1 (5 bases). The CDR3 loop spans 16 amino acids. From germline, CDR1 is LGHNA and CDR2 YSLEER. DNA of the CDR3: TGCGCCAGCAGCCAAGAATGGTTGGGGGGAGACTACGGCTACACCTTC. This gives the protein CASSQEWLGGDYGYTF.

The rearrangement links TRBV2 to TRBJ2-5; perhaps TRBD2 as D (5 bases). The V gene lost 7 bases and the J gene lost 9 bases, with 18 bases spanning the gap. The CDR3 spans 13 residues. Germline V gene sequence: CDR1 SNHLY, CDR2 FYNNEI. CDR3 sequence reads: CASNVDGAGAQYF. The CDR3 nucleotides are TGTGCCAGCAATGTGGACGGCGCCGGGGCCCAGTACTTC. The whole variable domain, filled in from reference TRBV2 and TRBJ2-5, reads EPEVTQTPSHQVTQMGQEVILRCVPISNHLYFYWYRQILGQKVEFLVSFYNNEISEKSEIFDDQFSVERPDGSNFTLKIRSTKLEDSAMYFCASNVDGAGAQYFGPGTRLLVL.

The chain joins TRBV6-5 to TRBJ2-1; 10 bases are shared with TRBD1. Germline CDR1 and CDR2: MNHEY and SVGAGI. This CDR3 has 15 residues. V trimming: 8 bases; J trimming: 5 bases; junction bases outside the gene matches: 9. The DNA of the CDR3 is TGTGCCAGCCGCTCAGGACAGGGGGTCAACAATGAGCAGTTCTTC. Amino acids: CASRSGQGVNNEQFF.

This clone showed up just a few times. V is TRBV7-2 and J is TRBJ1-2; 7 bases map to TRBD1. V lost 5 bases and J lost 6; bases outside the gene matches: 6. This CDR3 has 13 residues. CDR1 is SGHTA and CDR2 is FQGNSA in the germline V gene. CDR3 protein: CASSRQGIDGYTF. Here the CDR3 DNA reads TGTGCCAGCAGCCGACAGGGAATAGATGGCTACACCTTC.

The rearrangement links TRBV27 to TRBJ2-2, with 8 positions matching TRBD1. Per the germline V gene, CDR1 is MNHEY and CDR2 is SMNVEV (reference sequence). Unmatched junction bases numbered 10, after V lost 1 base and J lost 9 bases. This CDR3 comprises 16 residues. The CDR3 DNA is TGTGCCAGCAGTTTATTTGGACAGGGAATGAGCTGGGAGCTGTTTTTT. This encodes CASSLFGQGMSWELFF.

The rearrangement links TRBV9 to TRBJ1-2; tentatively, D is TRBD1 (6 bases). Germline V gives CDR1 SGDLS, CDR2 YYNGEE. Trimming removed 3 bases from V and 1 base from J, with 10 bases in between. The CDR3 covers 14 residues. CDR3 in amino acids: CASSGQGGNYGYTF. The CDR3 region has the DNA TGTGCCAGCAGCGGTCAAGGGGGTAACTATGGCTACACCTTC.

The rearrangement uses TRBV7-2 and TRBJ1-2, with 12 positions matching TRBD1. The trim removed 1 base at V and 8 bases at J, leaving 8 bases unmatched. The CDR3 consists of 16 residues. Germline V gene lookup returns CDR1 SGHTA and CDR2 FQGNSA. In nucleotides, the CDR3 is TGTGCCAGCAGCTTAGGGGGACAGGGGGCTTTGTTCGGCTACACCTTC. Amino acid sequence: CASSLGGQGALFGYTF.

This chain links TRBV5-1 with TRBJ1-3; 10 nucleotides match TRBD1. Trimming removed 4 bases from V and 3 bases from J; junction bases left unmatched: 4. Germline CDR1 and CDR2: SGHRS and YFSETQ. The CDR3 sequence is 15 residues long. The CDR3 region has the DNA TGCGCCAGCAGCCTAGGGACAGGGGTTGGAAACACCATATATTTT. As protein: CASSLGTGVGNTIYF.

The chain links TRBV7-2 to TRBJ1-3; D is unresolved. This CDR3 is 15 amino acids long. Germline CDR1 and CDR2: SGHTA and FQGNSA. V dropped 5 bases and J dropped 0 bases, with 11 bases sitting between them. Written as DNA, the CDR3 is TGTGCCAGCAGCCGGGGAACCAGCTCTGGAAACACCATATATTTT. Its translation: CASSRGTSSGNTIYF.

The J gene is TRBJ1-5, the V gene TRBV5-6; 9 bases align to TRBD1. Trimming took 4 bases from V and 2 from J; bases not matched to a gene: 4. The CDR3 runs to 15 residues. Germline V gene data show CDR1 as SGHDT and CDR2 as YYEEEE. DNA for the CDR3: TGTGCCAGCAGCGAGGGACAGGGTGGCAATCAGCCCCAGCATTTT. Protein sequence: CASSEGQGGNQPQHF. Complete variable domain (other parts from reference TRBV5-6 and TRBJ1-5): DAGVTQSPTHLIKTRGQQVTLRCSPKSGHDTVSWYQQALGQGPQFIFQYYEEEERQRGNFPDRFSGHQFPNYSSELNVNALLLGDSALYLCASSEGQGGNQPQHFGDGTRLSIL.

The J gene is TRBJ2-1, the V gene TRBV19; D unresolved. From germline, CDR1 is LNHDA and CDR2 SQIVND (reference sequence). This CDR3 has 14 amino acids. The V end lost 5 bases, the J end lost 3 bases, and 11 bases lay between the germline ends. The CDR3 loop is CASSPPPNYNEQFF. DNA of the CDR3: TGTGCCAGTAGTCCCCCGCCTAACTACAATGAGCAGTTCTTC.

The chain links TRBV19 to TRBJ1-1; possible D gene TRBD1, 5 bases. Between the trimmed V and J ends, which lost 4 bases and 3 bases, there was a span of 12 bases. The CDR3 is made up of 14 amino acids. Per the germline V gene, CDR1 is LNHDA and CDR2 is SQIVND (reference sequence). The CDR3 reads CASSKGSGYTEAFF. The CDR3 DNA follows: TGTGCCAGTAGTAAGGGGTCTGGTTACACTGAAGCTTTCTTT.

V and J are TRBV7-2 and TRBJ1-2; a weak D match, TRBD1 (5 bases). The germline V gene has CDR1 SGHTA and CDR2 FQGNSA. V gave up 1 base and J gave up 8 bases, with 14 bases separating them. CDR3 length equals 14 residues. CDR3 DNA: TGTGCCAGCAGCTTAGATTCAGGGTTTCGGGGCTACACCTTC. Its translation is CASSLDSGFRGYTF.

V usage is TRBV4-3 and J usage is TRBJ2-3; TRBD2 agrees at 11 bases. CDR1 and CDR2 from the germline V gene are LGHNA and YSLEER. The length of the CDR3 is 15 residues. After removal of 4 bases from V and 4 bases from J, the junction contained 4 bases not matched to a gene. DNA for the CDR3: TGCGCCAGCAGCCTGACTAGCGGGACTGCAGATACGCAGTATTTT. As protein: CASSLTSGTADTQYF.

The rearrangement uses TRBV6-1 and TRBJ1-1; unclear D gene. Trimming took 7 bases from V and 2 from J, leaving 14 bases between them. Germline assignment: CDR1 MNHNS and CDR2 SASEGT. The CDR3 is 14 residues long. The CDR3 loop reads CASTPRGRNTEAFF. The CDR3, as DNA: TGTGCCAGCACCCCACGAGGGAGAAACACTGAAGCTTTCTTT.

The DNA of the CDR3 is TGCGCCAGCAGTCACCGGAGACAGGTTGAAAGCACTGAAGCTTTCTTT. The encoded protein is CASSHRRQVESTEAFF. This chain links TRBV23-1 with TRBJ1-1, with D tentatively TRBD1 (6 bases). TRBV23-1 is identified as an open reading frame with a role that is uncertain. V lost 3 bases and J 4 bases, leaving 18 bases between the germline ends. The CDR3 loop spans 16 amino acids.

The chain links TRBV2 to TRBJ2-7, with 8 bases aligning to TRBD1. The V segment lost 6 bases and the J segment 3 bases; nucleotides outside the gene matches: 13. This CDR3 has 16 amino acids. Germline V gene lookup returns CDR1 SNHLY and CDR2 FYNNEI. CDR3 amino acids: CASSTHPGQVGYEQYF. CDR3 in DNA: TGTGCCAGCAGCACTCATCCGGGACAGGTGGGCTACGAGCAGTACTTC.

V gene TRBV2 combines with J gene TRBJ1-2; D gene uncertain. The CDR3 has 13 amino acids. Germline V gene sequence: CDR1 SNHLY, CDR2 FYNNEI. Trimming cost V 10 bases and J 8 bases, with 20 bases left between them. In nucleotides, the CDR3 is TGTGCCAAGCGGGATTCCCACACGTTAGGCTACACCTTC. Translated, it gives CAKRDSHTLGYTF.

The genes are TRBV19 and TRBJ2-3; 8 bases are shared with TRBD1. Germline V gene sequence: CDR1 LNHDA, CDR2 SQIVND (reference sequence). The CDR3 has 15 residues. After removal of 7 bases from V and 5 bases from J, the junction contained 11 bases not matched to a gene. Here the CDR3 reads CASKVRQGSGDTQYF. For the CDR3, the DNA is TGTGCCAGTAAGGTCAGACAGGGGAGTGGAGATACGCAGTATTTT.